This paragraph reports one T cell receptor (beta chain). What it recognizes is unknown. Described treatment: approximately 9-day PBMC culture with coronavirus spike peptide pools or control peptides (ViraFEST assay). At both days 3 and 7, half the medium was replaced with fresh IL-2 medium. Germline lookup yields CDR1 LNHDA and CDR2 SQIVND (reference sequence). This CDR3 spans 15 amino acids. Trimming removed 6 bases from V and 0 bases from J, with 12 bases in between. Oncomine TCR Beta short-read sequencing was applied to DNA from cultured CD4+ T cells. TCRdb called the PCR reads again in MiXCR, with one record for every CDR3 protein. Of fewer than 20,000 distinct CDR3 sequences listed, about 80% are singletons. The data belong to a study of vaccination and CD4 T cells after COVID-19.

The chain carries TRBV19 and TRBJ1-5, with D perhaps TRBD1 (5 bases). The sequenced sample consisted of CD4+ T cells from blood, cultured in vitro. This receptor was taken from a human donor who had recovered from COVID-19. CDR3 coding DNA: TGTGCCAGTAGGGGACGGCTTTATAGCAATCAGCCCCAGCATTTT. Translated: CASRGRLYSNQPQHF.